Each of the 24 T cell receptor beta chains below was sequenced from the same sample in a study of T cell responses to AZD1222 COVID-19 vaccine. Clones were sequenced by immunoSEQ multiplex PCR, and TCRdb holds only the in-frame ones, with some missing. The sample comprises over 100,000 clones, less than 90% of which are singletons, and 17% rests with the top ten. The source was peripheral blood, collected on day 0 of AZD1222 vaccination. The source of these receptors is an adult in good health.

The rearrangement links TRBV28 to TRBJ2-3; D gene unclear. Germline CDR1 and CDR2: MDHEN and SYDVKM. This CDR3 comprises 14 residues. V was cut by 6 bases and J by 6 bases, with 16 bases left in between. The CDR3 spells CASRDRLSEDTQYF. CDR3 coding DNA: TGTGCCAGCAGGGATAGGTTGAGTGAGGATACGCAGTATTTT. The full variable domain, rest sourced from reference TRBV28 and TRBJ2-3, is DVKVTQSSRYLVKRTGEKVFLECVQDMDHENMFWYRQDPGLGLRLIYFSYDVKMKEKGDIPEGYSVSREKKERFSLILESASTNQTSMYLCASRDRLSEDTQYFGPGTRLTVL.

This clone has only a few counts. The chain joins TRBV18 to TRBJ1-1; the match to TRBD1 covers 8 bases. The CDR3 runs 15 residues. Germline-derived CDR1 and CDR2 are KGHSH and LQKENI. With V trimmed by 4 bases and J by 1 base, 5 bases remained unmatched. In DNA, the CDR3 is TGTGCCAGCTCACTTGACAGGGGCAAGAACACTGAAGCTTTCTTT. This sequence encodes CASSLDRGKNTEAFF. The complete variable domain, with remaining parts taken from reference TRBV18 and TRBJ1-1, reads NAGVMQNPRHLVRRRGQEARLRCSPMKGHSHVYWYRQLPEEGLKFMVYLQKENIIDESGMPKERFSAEFPKEGPSILRIQQVVRGDSAAYFCASSLDRGKNTEAFFGQGTRLTVV.

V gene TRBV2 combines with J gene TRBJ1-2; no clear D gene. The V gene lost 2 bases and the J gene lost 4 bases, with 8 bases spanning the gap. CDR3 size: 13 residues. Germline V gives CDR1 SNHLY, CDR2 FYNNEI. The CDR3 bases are TGTGCCAGCAGTGAATTCCAGGCCTATGGCTACACCTTC. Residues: CASSEFQAYGYTF.

The DNA of the CDR3 is TGTGCCAGTAGACAGGGGAGGGATAACTATGGCTACACCTTC. Translating it yields CASRQGRDNYGYTF. This chain uses TRBV19 with TRBJ1-2; 7 bases map to TRBD1. V trimming: 6 bases; J trimming: 1 base; junction bases outside the gene matches: 5. The CDR3 has 14 amino acids. CDR1 and CDR2 from the germline V gene are LNHDA and SQIVND (reference sequence).

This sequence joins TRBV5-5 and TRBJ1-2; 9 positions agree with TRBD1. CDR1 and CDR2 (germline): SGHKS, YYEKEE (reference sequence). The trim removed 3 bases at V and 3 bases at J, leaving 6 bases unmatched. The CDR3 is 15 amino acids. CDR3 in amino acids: CASSSSGQGHYGYTF. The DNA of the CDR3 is TGTGCCAGCAGCTCATCGGGACAGGGACACTATGGCTACACCTTC.

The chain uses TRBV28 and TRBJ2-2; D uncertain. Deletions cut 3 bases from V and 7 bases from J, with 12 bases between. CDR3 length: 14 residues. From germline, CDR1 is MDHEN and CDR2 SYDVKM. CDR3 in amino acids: CASSFGLEYGELFF. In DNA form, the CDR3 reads TGTGCCAGCAGTTTCGGGCTAGAGTACGGGGAGCTGTTTTTT.

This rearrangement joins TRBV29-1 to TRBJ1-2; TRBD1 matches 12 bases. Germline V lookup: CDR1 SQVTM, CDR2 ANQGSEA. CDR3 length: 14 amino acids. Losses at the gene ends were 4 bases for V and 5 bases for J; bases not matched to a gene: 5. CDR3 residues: CSVAGTGGTYGYTF. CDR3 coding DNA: TGCAGCGTTGCCGGGACAGGGGGCACATATGGCTACACCTTC.

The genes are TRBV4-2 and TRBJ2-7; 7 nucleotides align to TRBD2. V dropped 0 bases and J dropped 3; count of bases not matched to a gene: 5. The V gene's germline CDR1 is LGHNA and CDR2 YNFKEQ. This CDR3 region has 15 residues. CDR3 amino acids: CASSQDGGRGYEQYF. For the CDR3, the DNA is TGTGCCAGCAGCCAAGACGGCGGGAGAGGCTACGAGCAGTACTTC.

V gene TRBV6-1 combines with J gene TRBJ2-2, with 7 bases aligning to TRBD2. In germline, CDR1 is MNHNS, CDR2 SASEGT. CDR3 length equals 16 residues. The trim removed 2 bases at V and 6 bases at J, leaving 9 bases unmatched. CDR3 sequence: CASSEIGGNVAGELFF. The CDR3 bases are TGTGCCAGCAGTGAAATCGGGGGGAACGTAGCCGGGGAGCTGTTTTTT.

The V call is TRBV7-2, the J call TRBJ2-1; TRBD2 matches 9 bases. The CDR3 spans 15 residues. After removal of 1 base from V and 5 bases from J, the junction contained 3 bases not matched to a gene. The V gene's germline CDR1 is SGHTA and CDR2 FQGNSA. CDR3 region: CASSLVAGANNEQFF. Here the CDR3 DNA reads TGTGCCAGCAGCTTAGTAGCGGGGGCGAACAATGAGCAGTTCTTC.

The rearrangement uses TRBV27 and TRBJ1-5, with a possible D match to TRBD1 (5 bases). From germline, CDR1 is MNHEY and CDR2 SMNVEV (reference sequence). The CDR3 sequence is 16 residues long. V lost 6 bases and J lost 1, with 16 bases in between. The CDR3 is CASSALEGLSNQPQHF. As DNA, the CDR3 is TGTGCCAGCAGCGCCTTGGAGGGGTTAAGCAATCAGCCCCAGCATTTT.

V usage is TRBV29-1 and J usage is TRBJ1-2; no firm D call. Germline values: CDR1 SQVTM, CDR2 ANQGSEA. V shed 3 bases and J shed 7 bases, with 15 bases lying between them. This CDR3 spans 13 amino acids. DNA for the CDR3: TGCAGCGTTGATTTGTCAGCGGCCCCTGGCTACACCTTC. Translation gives CSVDLSAAPGYTF.

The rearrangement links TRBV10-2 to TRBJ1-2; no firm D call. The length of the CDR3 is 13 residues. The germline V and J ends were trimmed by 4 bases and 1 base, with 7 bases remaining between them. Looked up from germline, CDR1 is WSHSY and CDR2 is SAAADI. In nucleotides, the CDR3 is TGCGCCAGCAGTGGCCTCGATAACTATGGCTACACCTTC. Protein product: CASSGLDNYGYTF.

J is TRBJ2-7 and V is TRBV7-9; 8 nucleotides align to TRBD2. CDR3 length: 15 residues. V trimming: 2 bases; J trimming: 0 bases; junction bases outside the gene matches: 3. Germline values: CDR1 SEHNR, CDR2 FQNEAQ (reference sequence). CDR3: CASSLSGRGSYEQYF. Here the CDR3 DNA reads TGTGCCAGCAGCTTATCCGGGAGGGGCTCCTACGAGCAGTACTTC.

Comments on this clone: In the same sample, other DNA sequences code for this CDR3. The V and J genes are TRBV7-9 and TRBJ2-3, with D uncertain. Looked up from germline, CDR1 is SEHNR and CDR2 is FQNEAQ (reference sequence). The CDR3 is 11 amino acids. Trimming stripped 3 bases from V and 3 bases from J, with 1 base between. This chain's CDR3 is CASSLTDTQYF. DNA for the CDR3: TGTGCCAGCAGCTTGACAGATACGCAGTATTTT.

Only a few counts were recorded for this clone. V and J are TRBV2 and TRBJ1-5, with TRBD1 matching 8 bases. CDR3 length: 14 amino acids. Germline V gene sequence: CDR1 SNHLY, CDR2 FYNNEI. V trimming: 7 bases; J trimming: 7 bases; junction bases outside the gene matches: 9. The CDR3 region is CASNPQGGGQPQHF. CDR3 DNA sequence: TGTGCCAGCAATCCACAGGGGGGAGGGCAGCCCCAGCATTTT.

The CDR3 region has the DNA TGTGCCAGCAGTTTCGCGGGGGGAAACACTGAAGCTTTCTTT. Its protein is CASSFAGGNTEAFF. The rearrangement uses TRBV3-1 (or the pseudogene TRBV3-2) and TRBJ1-1, with D possibly TRBD1 on 5 matching bases. This CDR3 has 14 residues. Trimming pared 6 bases from V and 2 bases from J, leaving 13 bases between. CDR1 is LGHDT and CDR2 is YNNKEL in the germline V gene (reference sequence).

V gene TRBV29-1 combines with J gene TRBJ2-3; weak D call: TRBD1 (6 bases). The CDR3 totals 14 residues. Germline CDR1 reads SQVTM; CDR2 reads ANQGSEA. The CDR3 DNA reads TGCACCGTACTGACAGGTCTAAGCACAGATACGCAGTATTTT. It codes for CTVLTGLSTDTQYF.

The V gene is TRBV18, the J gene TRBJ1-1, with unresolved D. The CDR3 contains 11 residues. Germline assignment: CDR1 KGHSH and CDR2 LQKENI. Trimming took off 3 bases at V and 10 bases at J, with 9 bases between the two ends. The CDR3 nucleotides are TGTGCCAGCTCACCCCAGATAGGAGCTTTCTTT. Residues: CASSPQIGAFF.

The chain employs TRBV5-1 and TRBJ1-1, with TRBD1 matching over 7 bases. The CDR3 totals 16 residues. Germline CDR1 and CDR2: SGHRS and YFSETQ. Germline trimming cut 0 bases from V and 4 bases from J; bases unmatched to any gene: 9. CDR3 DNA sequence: TGCGCCAGCAGCTTGGGGGGACGACAGGGAGGCACTGAAGCTTTCTTT. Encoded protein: CASSLGGRQGGTEAFF.

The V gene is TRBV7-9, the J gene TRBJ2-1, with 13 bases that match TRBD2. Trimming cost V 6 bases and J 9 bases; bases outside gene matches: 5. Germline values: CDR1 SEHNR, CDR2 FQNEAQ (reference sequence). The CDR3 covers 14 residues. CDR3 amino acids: CASRLAGGPSEQFF. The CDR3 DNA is TGTGCCAGCAGACTAGCGGGGGGGCCGAGTGAGCAGTTCTTC.

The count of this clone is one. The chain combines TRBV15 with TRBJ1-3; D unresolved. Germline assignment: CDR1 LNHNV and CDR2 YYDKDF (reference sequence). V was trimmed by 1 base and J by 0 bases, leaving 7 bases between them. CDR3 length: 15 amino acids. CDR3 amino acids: CATSRGQNSGNTIYF. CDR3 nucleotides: TGTGCCACCAGCAGAGGTCAGAACTCTGGAAACACCATATATTTT. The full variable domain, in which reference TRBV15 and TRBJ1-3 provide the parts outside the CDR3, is DAMVIQNPRYQVTQFGKPVTLSCSQTLNHNVMYWYQQKSSQAPKLLFHYYDKDFNNEADTPDNFQSRRPNTSFCFLDIRSPGLGDTAMYLCATSRGQNSGNTIYFGEGSWLTVV.

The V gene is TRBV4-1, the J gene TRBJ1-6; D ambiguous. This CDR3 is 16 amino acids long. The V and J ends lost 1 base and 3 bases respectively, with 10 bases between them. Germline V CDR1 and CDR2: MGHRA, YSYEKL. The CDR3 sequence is CASSQAADLYNSPLHF. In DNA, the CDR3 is TGCGCCAGCAGCCAAGCGGCAGACCTCTATAATTCACCCCTCCACTTT.

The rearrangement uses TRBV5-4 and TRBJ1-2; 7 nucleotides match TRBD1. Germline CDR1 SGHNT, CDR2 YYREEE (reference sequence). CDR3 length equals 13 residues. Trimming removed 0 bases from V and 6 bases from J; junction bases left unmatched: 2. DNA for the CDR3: TGTGCCAGCAGCTTGGCGACAGGGAATGGCTACACCTTC. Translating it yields CASSLATGNGYTF. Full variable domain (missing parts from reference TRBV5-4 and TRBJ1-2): ETGVTQSPTHLIKTRGQQVTLRCSSQSGHNTVSWYQQALGQGPQFIFQYYREEENGRGNFPPRFSGLQFPNYSSELNVNALELDDSALYLCASSLATGNGYTFGSGTRLTVV.